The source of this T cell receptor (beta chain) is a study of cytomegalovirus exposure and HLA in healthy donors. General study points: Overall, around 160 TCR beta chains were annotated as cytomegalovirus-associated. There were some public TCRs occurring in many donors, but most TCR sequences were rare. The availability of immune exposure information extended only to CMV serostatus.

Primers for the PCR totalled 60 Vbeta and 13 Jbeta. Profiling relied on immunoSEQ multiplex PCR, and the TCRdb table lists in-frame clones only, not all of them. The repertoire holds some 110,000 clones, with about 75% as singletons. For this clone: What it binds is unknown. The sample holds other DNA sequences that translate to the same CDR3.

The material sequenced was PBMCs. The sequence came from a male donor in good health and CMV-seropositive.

Here the CDR3 DNA reads TGTGCCAGCTCAAGGGGAGGGGATCAGCCCCAGCATTTT. Translation: CASSRGGDQPQHF. The chain couples TRBV18 to TRBJ1-5, with D maybe TRBD1 (5 bases). The ends were cut back, 5 bases at V and 5 bases at J, with 10 bases in the middle. Germline V gene lookup returns CDR1 KGHSH and CDR2 LQKENI. The CDR3 totals 13 residues.